These 12 T cell receptor beta chains were sequenced from one sample in a study of cytomegalovirus exposure and HLA in healthy donors. A multiplex PCR was run with 60 Vbeta primers and 13 Jbeta primers. Sequencing used immunoSEQ multiplex PCR; TCRdb keeps in-frame clones, though not all of them. The data show roughly 100,000 clones, 60% to 85% seen once. The sample consisted of PBMCs. Receptor source: a male donor in good health and CMV-seronegative.

The chain joins TRBV27 to TRBJ1-2; 9 bases are shared with TRBD1. CDR3 size: 12 residues. Germline loops: CDR1 MNHEY, CDR2 SMNVEV (reference sequence). J was trimmed by 9 bases and V by 2 bases; bases with no gene match: 1. CDR3 amino acids: CASSLDRGSYTF. In DNA form, the CDR3 reads TGTGCCAGCAGTTTAGACAGGGGGAGCTACACCTTC.

J is TRBJ1-1 and V is TRBV11-2; D is undetermined. V shed 1 base and J shed 6 bases, with 3 bases lying between them. The germline V gene encodes CDR1 SGHAT and CDR2 FQNNGV. The length of the CDR3 is 11 residues. The CDR3 DNA reads TGTGCCAGCAGCTTAGGAGCTGAAGCTTTCTTT. Amino acid sequence: CASSLGAEAFF. Variable domain in full (rest from reference TRBV11-2 and TRBJ1-1): EAGVAQSPRYKIIEKRQSVAFWCNPISGHATLYWYQQILGQGPKLLIQFQNNGVVDDSQLPKDRFSAERLKGVDSTLKIQPAKLEDSAVYLCASSLGAEAFFGQGTRLTVV.

The chain couples TRBV28 to TRBJ2-3, with 7 bases matching TRBD1. CDR3 size: 16 residues. CDR1 MDHEN and CDR2 SYDVKM come from the germline V gene. V dropped 5 bases and J dropped 3; count of bases not matched to a gene: 11. CDR3 DNA: TGTGCCAGCAGTCGGGTACAGGGGATGGGGACAGATACGCAGTATTTT. Translation: CASSRVQGMGTDTQYF.

This clone has just a few counts. The chain uses TRBV7-8 and TRBJ1-2, with 12 nucleotides matching TRBD1. CDR1 SGHVS and CDR2 FQNEAQ come from the germline V gene. This CDR3 has 16 amino acids. V lost 5 bases to trimming and J lost 6 bases; unmatched junction nucleotides: 10. The CDR3 sequence is CASSGRDRGRENGYTF. The CDR3 nucleotides are TGTGCCAGCAGCGGCCGGGACAGGGGGCGCGAAAATGGCTACACCTTC. Combining the CDR3 with reference TRBV7-8 and TRBJ1-2 gives the whole variable domain GAGVSQSPRYKVAKRGQDVALRCDPISGHVSLFWYQQALGQGPEFLTYFQNEAQLDKSGLPSDRFFAERPEGSVSTLKIQRTQQEDSAVYLCASSGRDRGRENGYTFGSGTRLTVV.

V usage is TRBV7-2 and J usage is TRBJ1-2; the D gene is possibly TRBD1 (6 bases). Germline V lookup: CDR1 SGHTA, CDR2 FQGNSA. The CDR3 consists of 13 residues. V gave up 5 bases and J gave up 8 bases, with 15 bases separating them. The DNA for the CDR3 is TGTGCCAGCAGCCCTCAAGGGGGTTTGGGCTACACCTTC. Encoded protein: CASSPQGGLGYTF. The variable domain in full, completed from reference TRBV7-2 and TRBJ1-2, reads GAGVSQSPSNKVTEKGKDVELRCDPISGHTALYWYRQSLGQGLEFLIYFQGNSAPDKSGLPSDRFSAERTGGSVSTLTIQRTQQEDSAVYLCASSPQGGLGYTFGSGTRLTVV.

The CDR3 DNA is TGTGCCAGCAGCCCCCCGGGACAGGGGGATTCACCCCTCCACTTT. Translation gives CASSPPGQGDSPLHF. This chain uses TRBV4-2 with TRBJ1-6; TRBD1 aligns across 11 bases. This CDR3 contains 15 residues. V was pared by 4 bases and J by 8 bases, with 4 bases of the junction left unmatched. Germline V gives CDR1 LGHNA, CDR2 YNFKEQ.

In this sample, this clone turned up once. The chain links TRBV27 to TRBJ1-2; D unresolved. Trimming cost V 6 bases and J 4 bases, with 6 bases left between them. Germline-derived CDR1 and CDR2 are MNHEY and SMNVEV (reference sequence). The CDR3 covers 11 residues. The CDR3 sequence: CASRGSYGYTF. CDR3 sequence (DNA): TGTGCCAGCAGAGGGAGCTATGGCTACACCTTC.

The CDR3 reads CASSQEPRDKIRSSYNSPLHF. CDR3 coding DNA: TGCGCCAGCAGCCAAGAGCCCCGGGACAAAATTAGGAGCTCCTATAATTCACCCCTCCACTTT. The chain uses TRBV4-3 and TRBJ1-6; possibly TRBD1 for D (6 bases). From germline, CDR1 is LGHNA and CDR2 YSLEER. This CDR3 has 21 amino acids. Trimming removed 0 bases at V and 0 bases at J, with 21 bases between.

This chain links TRBV7-3 with TRBJ2-3; 9 bases line up with TRBD2. The ends lost 4 bases at V and 11 bases at J; junction bases unmatched: 13. Germline CDR1 and CDR2: SGHTA and FQGTGA. CDR3 length: 15 residues. The CDR3: CASSSLAGVGREQYF. The CDR3 DNA follows: TGTGCCAGCAGCTCATTAGCGGGAGTCGGAAGAGAGCAGTATTTT.

In its sample, this clone was seen many times. The chain couples TRBV5-1 to TRBJ1-2; 7 bases map to TRBD1. Germline V CDR1 and CDR2: SGHRS, YFSETQ. This CDR3 region has 13 residues. With 5 bases clipped from V and 7 bases from J, the junction kept 8 bases outside the gene matches. The CDR3 nucleotides read TGCGCCAGCAGTCAAGGGGGCCGGCTTGGCTACACCTTC. Protein sequence: CASSQGGRLGYTF.

CDR3 nucleotide sequence: TGTGCCAGTACCTCCGTGGGAACAGGGAGAAAGAGTAGCAATCAGCCCCAGCATTTT. Translated: CASTSVGTGRKSSNQPQHF. V usage is TRBV19 and J usage is TRBJ1-5; TRBD1 is a possible D gene (6 bases). The ends were cut back, 7 bases at V and 0 bases at J, with 25 bases in the middle. The CDR3 has 19 residues. The germline CDR1 and CDR2 sequences are LNHDA and SQIVND (reference sequence).

This clone appeared a few times. This sequence joins TRBV11-3 and TRBJ2-7; D not certain. The CDR3 contains 11 residues. V was trimmed by 4 bases and J by 3 bases, leaving 4 bases between them. The germline CDR1 and CDR2 sequences are SGHNT and YENEEA. The CDR3 is CASSSFYEQYF. The CDR3 DNA reads as TGTGCCAGCAGCTCCTTCTACGAGCAGTACTTC.